This T cell receptor beta chain was captured in a study of human T cells and chemical hapten exposure. Study-level results: Counts of TCRs above 1 in 1000 frequency stayed unchanged with DPC sensitization. Expanded TCRs created a significantly greater count of big CDR3 similarity clusters than controls did.

Time point specified: patch test 1, 2 weeks after DPC sensitization. The treatment was: therapeutic diphenylcyclopropenone sensitization with weekly scalp DPC. Points on this clonotype: Antigen specificity is unknown.

CDR1 SGHTA and CDR2 FQGNSA come from the germline V gene. The length of the CDR3 is 15 residues. V lost 0 bases, J lost 7 bases, and 12 bases lay in between. Unique molecular identifiers were attached to individual cDNA molecules within the library. Per the authors' pipeline: Ranging from roughly 23,224 to 700,000, TCR counts per sample had a median value of 95,638. In TCRdb, the RACE reads were re-called with MiXCR into one record per CDR3 protein. The V and J calls, along with clone size, are taken from TCRdb and not from the paper's own processing. The sample shows around 100,000 distinct CDR3 sequences, 11% of them seen only once.

The V gene is TRBV7-2, the J gene TRBJ1-4, with D unclear. This TCR was sampled from a woman between 40 and 50 years old with alopecia areata. Some clones in this sample may be carry-over from other donors' samples. Sequences were derived from whole blood, sampled in connection with sensitization to the hapten diphenylcyclopropenone (DPC). In DNA, the CDR3 is TGTGCCAGCAGCTTAGCATCCGGTCGGGGTGAAAAACTGTTTTTT. Encoded protein: CASSLASGRGEKLFF.